The sequence of this T cell receptor beta chain was determined in a study of response to subunit inactivated influenza vaccine. With regard to this clonotype: The antigen is unknown.

TCRdb redid the calling of the RT-PCR reads with MiXCR, one entry per CDR3 protein. The table lists about 480,000 distinct CDR3 sequences, over 25% of them singletons. Study-wide results and caveats: The authors put forward the suggestion that each seasonal influenza vaccination may bring in only a limited number of new T cells.

This TCR came from a man between 45 and 60 years old who received an inactivated influenza vaccine. This material consisted of CD4+ T cells sorted from PBMCs, taken 5 days after vaccination.

CDR3 in amino acids: CSVEVAGVRTDTQYF. The CDR3 DNA follows: TGCAGCGTTGAAGTAGCGGGAGTACGCACAGATACGCAGTATTTT. The chain joins TRBV29-1 to TRBJ2-3; TRBD2 matches 9 bases. Germline assignment: CDR1 SQVTM and CDR2 ANQGSEA. There are 15 residues in the CDR3. With V trimmed by 1 base and J by 1 base, 3 bases remained unmatched.